Listed here are 25 T cell receptor beta chains from one sample, sequenced in a study of T cell clonality in common variable immunodeficiency. The repertoire was sequenced with immunoSEQ multiplex PCR; TCRdb's copy has only in-frame clones and lacks some. The sample holds tens of thousands of clones, and no clone turns up only once. The sample comprised peripheral blood mononuclear cells. The receptors come from a person aged 18 to 75 in good health.

This clone was found many times. The CDR3 sequence is CASSFRTGGGSPLFF. The part of the CDR3 DNA that was read is TGTGCCAGCAGCTTTCGGACAGGGGGAGGTTCACCG. J is TRBJ2-2 and V is TRBV5-5; 10 bases align to TRBD1. Read coverage stops 3 residues before the CDR3 terminus; the germline J gene supplies the remainder. The CDR3 sequence is 15 residues long. Germline V gene lookup returns CDR1 SGHKS and CDR2 YYEKEE (reference sequence).

This clone was counted a few times. The CDR3 extends 3 residues past the end of the read, so its final part is completed from the germline J gene. The chain has TRBV18 and TRBJ2-2; 7 bases line up with TRBD1. The CDR3 is 13 residues long. CDR1 and CDR2 (germline): KGHSH, LQKENI. The CDR3 here is CASSRAGGEKLFF. The sequenced part of the CDR3 DNA is TGTGCCAGCTCACGTGCAGGGGGAGAAAAG.

This clone came up many times. The read comes to an end 3 residues before the CDR3 does, leaving the germline J gene to fill in the end. The chain joins TRBV5-1 to TRBJ1-4; no firm D call. The V end was cut by 7 bases, the J end by 5 bases, with 15 bases between. Germline V CDR1 and CDR2: SGHRS, YFSETQ. This CDR3 region has 14 residues. CDR3 residues: CASGQGDYNEKLFF. The DNA read from the CDR3 is TGCGCCAGCGGCCAAGGCGACTACAATGAAAAA.

This clone was seen many times. The CDR3 end falls 3 residues outside the read, so it is completed with the germline J gene. The chain combines TRBV6-2 or TRBV6-3 with TRBJ2-1; TRBD1 matches at 9 bases. The CDR3 length is 14 residues. From germline, CDR1 is MNHEY and CDR2 SVGEGT. V dropped 10 bases and J dropped 4; count of bases not matched to a gene: 8. CDR3 DNA (partial): TGTGCCACCGACCGACAGGGGGAATACAATGAG. Protein product: CATDRQGEYNE. The entire CDR3 protein is CATDRQGEYNEQFF.

This clone was seen ten or more times. Coverage ceases 3 residues before the CDR3 finishes, and the germline J gene fills in the end. The chain employs TRBV4-1 and TRBJ2-7, with D tentatively TRBD2 (6 bases). The CDR3 extends over 16 amino acids. V lost 0 bases to trimming and J lost 2 bases, with 14 bases between them. From germline, CDR1 is MGHRA and CDR2 YSYEKL. Partial CDR3 DNA: TGCGCCAGCAGCCAAGATTTTCCGGGACTTACCTACGAG. It specifies CASSQDFPGLTYE. The whole CDR3 region reads CASSQDFPGLTYEQYF.

This clone showed up many times. The sequence runs out 3 residues before the end of the CDR3; the remainder is reconstructed from the germline J gene. The V and J genes are TRBV12-3 or TRBV12-4 and TRBJ2-7, with 9 bases that match TRBD2. J was trimmed by 5 bases and V by 3 bases; bases with no gene match: 11. The length of the CDR3 is 16 residues. This chain's CDR3 is CASSFLEGTSRHEQYF. The sequenced CDR3 bases are TGTGCCAGCAGTTTCTTAGAAGGGACTAGCCGCCACGAG.

This clone was observed at least ten times. The read gets to within 3 residues of the CDR3 end, and the germline J gene fills in the rest. The chain carries TRBV20-1 and TRBJ2-6; D perhaps matches TRBD2 (7 bases). Germline V gene sequence: CDR1 DFQATT, CDR2 SNEGSKA (reference sequence). CDR3 length: 15 residues. Deletions cut 6 bases from V and 1 base from J, with 13 bases between. This CDR3 reads CSALGGGSGANVLTF. The CDR3 DNA, read in part, is TGCAGTGCATTAGGGGGGGGTTCTGGGGCCAACGTC.

Points on this clone: The read comes to an end 3 residues before the CDR3 does, leaving the germline J gene to fill in the end. The chain uses TRBV20-1 and TRBJ1-1; D uncertain. The CDR3 has 15 residues. Germline V gives CDR1 DFQATT, CDR2 SNEGSKA (reference sequence). The DNA read from the CDR3 is TGCAGTGCTAGAGATCCTTCCTATAGCTCCTACGAG. It codes for CSARDPSYSSYE. The whole CDR3 sequence is CSARDPSYSSYEAFF.

Comment on this clone: The DNA ends 3 residues before the CDR3 does, and the rest of the CDR3 is filled in from the germline J gene. V and J are TRBV19 and TRBJ2-4, with a weak D call TRBD1 (6 bases). The CDR3 has 14 amino acids. The germline V gene has CDR1 LNHDA and CDR2 SQIVND (reference sequence). The covered CDR3 bases are TGTGCCAGTAGGGACACAGGGACGAACTATGGT. This gives the protein CASRDTGTNYG. The CDR3, in full, reads CASRDTGTNYGQYF.

This clone was recorded a few times. The CDR3 end falls 3 residues outside the read, so it is completed with the germline J gene. The chain carries TRBV2 and TRBJ2-3; TRBD2 matches 7 bases. CDR3 length: 15 amino acids. Germline CDR1 reads SNHLY; CDR2 reads FYNNEI. The CDR3 bases that were read are TGTGCCAGCAGTGACAGCGGGGACCACCAAGAGACG. Amino acid sequence: CASSDSGDHQET. The entire CDR3 reads CASSDSGDHQETQYF.

A few counts support this clone. The read falls 3 residues short of the CDR3 end, and the missing part is taken from the germline J gene. The chain uses TRBV20-1 and TRBJ1-4; 7 bases match TRBD1. Germline CDR1 reads DFQATT; CDR2 reads SNEGSKA (reference sequence). The CDR3 is 15 residues long. Losses at the gene ends were 3 bases for V and 3 bases for J; bases not matched to a gene: 7. The CDR3 bases that were read are TGCAGTGCTAGGAGAAACAGGGGATCTAATGAAAAA. The encoded protein is CSARRNRGSNEK. The whole CDR3 protein is CSARRNRGSNEKLFF.

On this clone itself: The read terminates 3 residues ahead of where the CDR3 ends, so the germline J gene completes it. The chain has TRBV6-2 or TRBV6-3 and TRBJ2-5, with D possibly TRBD2 on 7 matching bases. V was pared by 7 bases and J by 2 bases, with 17 bases between. The CDR3 is made up of 15 amino acids. Germline loops: CDR1 MNHEY, CDR2 SVGEGT. The part of the CDR3 DNA that was read is TGTGCCAGCACCATCGAGGGGGGGGGACAAGAGACC. It yields the protein CASTIEGGGQET. The full CDR3 protein reads CASTIEGGGQETQYF.

The sample holds many counts of this clone. The CDR3 is cut off 3 residues early in the read; its end comes from the germline J gene. V gene TRBV5-4 combines with J gene TRBJ1-2; 9 bases fit TRBD1. V shed 2 bases, J shed 4 bases, and the junction held 9 bases outside the gene matches. CDR1 is SGHNT and CDR2 is YYREEE in the germline V gene (reference sequence). The CDR3 contains 16 residues. This chain's CDR3 is CASSFFGTGTGYGYTF. The CDR3 bases that were read are TGTGCCAGCAGCTTTTTCGGGACAGGGACGGGCTATGGC.

In this sample, this clone turned up a few times. The CDR3 goes on 3 residues after the read ends, and that part is filled in from the germline J gene. The J gene is TRBJ2-7, the V gene TRBV5-1; D is uncertain. Germline loops: CDR1 SGHRS, CDR2 YFSETQ. Trimming removed 1 base from V and 5 bases from J, with 4 bases in between. The CDR3 is made up of 11 amino acids. CDR3 DNA, as far as it was read: TGCGCCAGCAGCTTGCTCGACGAG. Its translation is CASSLLDE. The full CDR3 is CASSLLDEQYF.

This clone was seen many times. The missing CDR3 end, 3 residues past where the read stops, is filled in from the germline J gene. This chain connects TRBV6-1 to TRBJ2-3; D may be TRBD2 (6 bases). The CDR3 extends over 17 amino acids. The germline gives CDR1 MNHNS, CDR2 SASEGT. With 2 bases removed from V and 0 bases from J, the gap between germline ends came to 15 bases. CDR3 bases read: TGTGCCAGCAGTGAATCTGTCGGGAGCGGAAGCACAGATACG. It codes for CASSESVGSGSTDT. The whole CDR3 sequence reads CASSESVGSGSTDTQYF.

This clone was seen ten or more times. Read coverage stops 3 residues before the CDR3 terminus; the germline J gene supplies the remainder. V gene TRBV5-1 combines with J gene TRBJ2-1; possibly TRBD1 for D (6 bases). This CDR3 region has 15 residues. V lost 5 bases and J lost 9, with 21 bases in between. The germline V gene encodes CDR1 SGHRS and CDR2 YFSETQ. The CDR3 sequence is CASSRDKTDLFEQFF. CDR3 DNA, as far as it was read: TGCGCCAGCAGTCGGGACAAGACGGACCTATTTGAG.

This clone was seen at least ten times. The read halts 3 residues ahead of the CDR3 end, with the missing end drawn from the germline J gene. The chain couples TRBV18 to TRBJ1-4; no definite D call. The germline V and J ends were trimmed by 6 bases and 6 bases, with 20 bases remaining between them. In germline, CDR1 is KGHSH, CDR2 LQKENI. The CDR3 consists of 16 residues. CDR3 DNA, as far as it was read: TGTGCCAGCTCCCCAGCAGGTCTAACGGTGGATGAAAAA. Encoded protein: CASSPAGLTVDEK. The complete CDR3 reads CASSPAGLTVDEKLFF.

There are a few counts of this clone. Germline and junction disagree at one end, which may indicate a read error. The missing CDR3 end, 3 residues past where the read stops, is filled in from the germline J gene. Other DNA sequences of this sample code for an identical CDR3. The chain links TRBV6-2 or TRBV6-3 to TRBJ1-3, with D unresolved. From germline, CDR1 is MNHEY and CDR2 SVGEGT. There are 15 residues in the CDR3. The CDR3 region is CASSYSGGFGNTIYF. Partial CDR3 DNA: TGTGCCAGCAGTTACTCAGGCGGATTTGGAAACACA.

This clone was counted only a few times. Sequencing ends 3 residues short of the CDR3 end; the germline J gene provides the rest. The V gene is TRBV2, the J gene TRBJ2-7, with unresolved D. The CDR3 contains 15 residues. CDR1 and CDR2 from the germline V gene are SNHLY and FYNNEI. The V and J ends lost 1 base and 3 bases respectively, with 13 bases between them. The CDR3 loop reads CASSEGAGNHYEQYF. Partial CDR3 DNA: TGTGCCAGCAGTGAAGGGGCAGGAAATCACTACGAG. The variable domain in full, with the rest retrieved from reference TRBV2 and TRBJ2-7, is EPEVTQTPSHQVTQMGQEVILRCVPISNHLYFYWYRQILGQKVEFLVSFYNNEISEKSEIFDDQFSVERPDGSNFTLKIRSTKLEDSAMYFCASSEGAGNHYEQYFGPGTRLTVT.

This clone turned up a few times. A much larger clone is a single base away; this may be a read error. The missing CDR3 end, 3 residues past where the read stops, is filled in from the germline J gene. Other DNA sequences in the sample encode the same CDR3. The chain is built from TRBV19 and TRBJ1-3; 7 bases fit TRBD1. Germline lookup yields CDR1 LNHDA and CDR2 SQIVND (reference sequence). The CDR3 length is 15 residues. The CDR3 protein is CASSLPQGTGNTIYF. The CDR3 bases that were read are TGTGCCAGTAGTCTCCCACAGGGGACTGGAAACACG.

This clone has a count of ten or more. The CDR3 is cut off 3 residues early in the read; its end comes from the germline J gene. This sequence joins TRBV20-1 and TRBJ1-4; the match to TRBD1 covers 9 bases. The trim removed 6 bases at V and 7 bases at J, leaving 6 bases unmatched. The CDR3 has 13 amino acids. The germline CDR1 and CDR2 sequences are DFQATT and SNEGSKA (reference sequence). This CDR3 reads CSAQTGGVEKLFF. Partial CDR3 DNA: TGCAGTGCCCAGACAGGGGGTGTTGAAAAA.

This clone was seen ten or more times. The read halts 3 residues ahead of the CDR3 end, with the missing end drawn from the germline J gene. The gene calls are TRBV28 and TRBJ2-3, with D perhaps matching TRBD1 (5 bases). The CDR3 runs to 15 residues. Trimming stripped 4 bases from V and 6 bases from J, with 17 bases between. The germline gives CDR1 MDHEN, CDR2 SYDVKM. The DNA read from the CDR3 is TGTGCCAGCAGTTCGCCGACAGAAATTTCGGATACG. Amino acids: CASSSPTEISDT. The full CDR3 is CASSSPTEISDTQYF.

Notes on this clone: The sequenced fragment ends 3 residues before the CDR3 boundary, so the rest is inferred from the germline J gene. This sample also contains other DNA sequences that code for the same CDR3. The chain is built from TRBV7-9 and TRBJ1-1; 7 bases are shared with TRBD1. The CDR3 runs to 14 residues. The V gene's germline CDR1 is SEHNR and CDR2 FQNEAQ (reference sequence). Trimming at V came to 5 bases and at J to 0 bases, leaving 3 bases not matched to a gene. Partial CDR3 DNA: TGTGCCAGCAGCCCTGGACAGGTGAACACTGAA. Its translation is CASSPGQVNTE. The CDR3 in its entirety is CASSPGQVNTEAFF.

This clone has ten or more counts. The read comes to an end 3 residues before the CDR3 does, leaving the germline J gene to fill in the end. The chain links TRBV4-1 to TRBJ2-7; D might be TRBD1 (5 bases). The germline V gene encodes CDR1 MGHRA and CDR2 YSYEKL. Deletions cut 0 bases from V and 0 bases from J, with 12 bases between. This CDR3 contains 16 residues. The CDR3 sequence is CASSQDDRSSSYEQYF. CDR3 DNA, as far as it was read: TGCGCCAGCAGCCAAGATGACAGATCAAGCTCCTACGAG.

The table lists this clone with many counts. The CDR3 end falls 3 residues outside the read, so it is completed with the germline J gene. This chain connects TRBV6-2 or TRBV6-3 to TRBJ2-1, with a possible D match to TRBD2 (6 bases). V dropped 7 bases and J dropped 3 bases, with 13 bases sitting between them. The CDR3 has 14 residues. CDR1 and CDR2 from the germline V gene are MNHEY and SVGEGT. Incomplete CDR3 DNA: TGTGCCAGCAAGAGGGGCGGGGTCTACAATGAG. It translates to CASKRGGVYNE. The CDR3, in full, reads CASKRGGVYNEQFF.